This is a list of T cell receptor beta chains from one sample in a study of immune evolution from preneoplasia to lung adenocarcinoma. Profiling relied on immunoSEQ multiplex PCR, and the TCRdb table lists in-frame clones only, not all of them. The repertoire holds some 8,200 clones, with 82% as singletons. The sequenced sample consisted of FFPE minimally invasive lung adenocarcinoma tissue. The receptors here all came from a person aged 65 to 85 with lung adenocarcinoma. Both conserved end residues are part of each CDR3. The D gene is left open where the match is weak. The listing skips clone size in some rows; elsewhere it reads once, few, many or a size class.

j_call: TRBJ2-3; cdr3_length: 11; clone_size: .; d_call: .; v_call: TRBV29-1; cdr3_aa: CSVHPTDTQYF; cdr3_nt: TGCAGCGTCCACCCCACAGATACGCAGTATTTT
j_call: TRBJ2-7; cdr3_length: 15; clone_size: .; d_call: TRBD1; v_call: TRBV9; cdr3_aa: CASSVGPGGAYEQYF; cdr3_nt: TGTGCCAGCAGCGTAGGGCCAGGGGGCGCCTACGAGCAGTACTTC
j_call: TRBJ2-1; cdr3_length: 15; clone_size: few; d_call: TRBD2; v_call: TRBV6-1; cdr3_aa: CASRLELAGGNEQFF; cdr3_nt: TGTGCCAGCAGGTTGGAACTAGCGGGGGGCAATGAGCAGTTCTTC
j_call: TRBJ2-7; cdr3_length: 14; clone_size: .; d_call: .; v_call: TRBV14; cdr3_aa: CASSQVQGRGEQYF; cdr3_nt: TGTGCCAGCAGCCAAGTTCAGGGGAGAGGCGAGCAGTACTTC
j_call: TRBJ1-5; cdr3_length: 15; clone_size: .; d_call: .; v_call: TRBV19; cdr3_aa: CASSPRQRSNQPQHF; cdr3_nt: TGTGCCAGTAGCCCCCGACAGCGTAGCAATCAGCCCCAGCATTTT
j_call: TRBJ1-1; cdr3_length: 14; clone_size: once; d_call: .; v_call: TRBV19; cdr3_aa: CASLVGAGGTEAFF; cdr3_nt: TGTGCCAGTCTAGTGGGGGCGGGAGGCACTGAAGCTTTCTTT
j_call: TRBJ1-6; cdr3_length: 17; clone_size: .; d_call: .; v_call: TRBV4-2; cdr3_aa: CASSQVKGDKGNSPLHF; cdr3_nt: TGTGCCAGCAGCCAAGTGAAAGGAGACAAGGGCAATTCACCCCTCCACTTT
j_call: TRBJ1-2; cdr3_length: 16; clone_size: .; d_call: TRBD1; v_call: TRBV19; cdr3_aa: CASSQPRQGALNGYTF; cdr3_nt: TGTGCCAGTAGCCAACCCCGACAGGGGGCGCTTAATGGCTACACCTTC
j_call: TRBJ2-7; cdr3_length: 18; clone_size: .; d_call: .; v_call: TRBV13; cdr3_aa: CASSLRQLRGTSNYEQYF; cdr3_nt: TGTGCCAGCAGCTTAAGACAGCTACGCGGGACTTCTAACTACGAGCAGTACTTC
j_call: TRBJ2-2; cdr3_length: 16; clone_size: .; d_call: .; v_call: TRBV18; cdr3_aa: CASSPVEGARTGELFF; cdr3_nt: TGTGCCAGCTCACCGGTGGAGGGGGCGCGGACCGGGGAGCTGTTTTTT
j_call: TRBJ2-7; cdr3_length: 14; clone_size: once; d_call: .; v_call: TRBV6-6; cdr3_aa: CASSTAGDSYEQYF; cdr3_nt: TGTGCCAGCAGTACGGCGGGCGACTCCTACGAGCAGTACTTC
j_call: TRBJ1-1; cdr3_length: 13; clone_size: .; d_call: .; v_call: TRBV6-1; cdr3_aa: CASSESGRTEAFF; cdr3_nt: TGTGCCAGCAGTGAGTCAGGGCGGACTGAAGCTTTCTTT
j_call: TRBJ2-3; cdr3_length: 14; clone_size: .; d_call: .; v_call: TRBV30; cdr3_aa: CAWRGVSSTDTQYF; cdr3_nt: TGTGCCTGGAGGGGGGTTTCTAGCACAGATACGCAGTATTTT
j_call: TRBJ2-7; cdr3_length: 14; clone_size: .; d_call: TRBD1; v_call: TRBV27; cdr3_aa: CASSLRTGDYEQYF; cdr3_nt: TGTGCCAGCAGTTTAAGGACAGGGGACTACGAGCAGTACTTC
j_call: TRBJ1-2; cdr3_length: 14; clone_size: .; d_call: TRBD1; v_call: TRBV5-6; cdr3_aa: CASRSDRGYSGYTF; cdr3_nt: TGTGCCAGCAGGTCGGACAGGGGATACAGTGGCTACACCTTC
j_call: TRBJ2-7; cdr3_length: 13; clone_size: .; d_call: .; v_call: TRBV5-1; cdr3_aa: CASSLEASIEQYF; cdr3_nt: TGCGCCAGCAGCTTGGAGGCTAGCATCGAGCAGTACTTC
j_call: TRBJ2-7; cdr3_length: 14; clone_size: few; d_call: TRBD1; v_call: TRBV5-4; cdr3_aa: CASSLGQGRNEQYF; cdr3_nt: TGTGCCAGCAGCTTGGGACAGGGTCGCAACGAGCAGTACTTC
j_call: TRBJ2-1; cdr3_length: 11; clone_size: .; d_call: .; v_call: TRBV7-9; cdr3_aa: CASSPGGNLFF; cdr3_nt: TGTGCCAGCAGCCCAGGGGGGAACCTGTTCTTC
j_call: TRBJ2-5; cdr3_length: 15; clone_size: .; d_call: TRBD1; v_call: TRBV25-1; cdr3_aa: CASSADRVGLETQYF; cdr3_nt: TGTGCCAGCAGTGCCGACAGGGTGGGTTTAGAGACCCAGTACTTC
j_call: TRBJ2-3; cdr3_length: 14; clone_size: .; d_call: .; v_call: TRBV5-1; cdr3_aa: CASSLANPQDTQYF; cdr3_nt: TGCGCCAGCAGCTTGGCGAACCCCCAGGATACGCAGTATTTT
j_call: TRBJ2-7; cdr3_length: 13; clone_size: .; d_call: .; v_call: TRBV2; cdr3_aa: CASSLGSLDEQYF; cdr3_nt: TGTGCCAGCAGCCTAGGGTCCCTTGACGAGCAGTACTTC
j_call: TRBJ2-5; cdr3_length: 12; clone_size: once; d_call: .; v_call: TRBV5-4; cdr3_aa: CASSLDRETQYF; cdr3_nt: TGTGCCAGCAGCTTGGACCGAGAGACCCAGTACTTC
j_call: TRBJ1-1; cdr3_length: 13; clone_size: .; d_call: .; v_call: TRBV30; cdr3_aa: CAWNLNSNTEAFF; cdr3_nt: TGTGCCTGGAATCTCAACTCGAACACTGAAGCTTTCTTT
j_call: TRBJ2-1; cdr3_length: 15; clone_size: once; d_call: .; v_call: TRBV14; cdr3_aa: CASSQVGLAHNEQFF; cdr3_nt: TGTGCCAGCAGCCAAGTCGGTCTAGCCCACAATGAGCAGTTCTTC
j_call: TRBJ2-2; cdr3_length: 15; clone_size: .; d_call: .; v_call: TRBV7-8; cdr3_aa: CASSSPRGGTGELFF; cdr3_nt: TGTGCCAGCAGCTCACCGAGGGGCGGGACCGGGGAGCTGTTTTTT
j_call: TRBJ2-3; cdr3_length: 15; clone_size: .; d_call: TRBD2; v_call: TRBV5-1; cdr3_aa: CASSLGLEGRDTQYF; cdr3_nt: TGCGCCAGCAGCCTGGGACTAGAAGGTAGAGATACGCAGTATTTT
j_call: TRBJ2-7; cdr3_length: 13; clone_size: few; d_call: .; v_call: TRBV7-6; cdr3_aa: CASSLTRAYEQYF; cdr3_nt: TGTGCCAGCAGCTTAACTAGGGCCTACGAGCAGTACTTC
j_call: TRBJ2-2; cdr3_length: 16; clone_size: .; d_call: .; v_call: TRBV7-9; cdr3_aa: CASSPGQTMNTGELFF; cdr3_nt: TGTGCCAGCAGCCCTGGACAGACCATGAACACCGGGGAGCTGTTTTTT
j_call: TRBJ1-2; cdr3_length: 13; clone_size: .; d_call: .; v_call: TRBV5-4; cdr3_aa: CASSLVGLDGYTF; cdr3_nt: TGTGCCAGCAGCTTGGTGGGACTTGATGGCTACACCTTC
j_call: TRBJ2-7; cdr3_length: 16; clone_size: once; d_call: TRBD1; v_call: TRBV4-1; cdr3_aa: CASSQGSGRGLVEQYF; cdr3_nt: TGCGCCAGCAGCCAAGGAAGCGGCAGGGGGCTGGTCGAGCAGTACTTC
j_call: TRBJ2-2; cdr3_length: 16; clone_size: .; d_call: .; v_call: TRBV19; cdr3_aa: CASKIGRRGNTGELFF; cdr3_nt: TGTGCCAGTAAGATTGGACGGCGGGGAAACACCGGGGAGCTGTTTTTT
j_call: TRBJ2-1; cdr3_length: 19; clone_size: .; d_call: TRBD2; v_call: TRBV19; cdr3_aa: CASSTYYGTSGHSYNEQFF; cdr3_nt: TGTGCCAGTAGTACCTATTATGGGACTAGCGGGCACTCCTACAATGAGCAGTTCTTC
j_call: TRBJ1-1; cdr3_length: 11; clone_size: .; d_call: .; v_call: TRBV20-1; cdr3_aa: CSAYIHTEAFF; cdr3_nt: TGCAGTGCTTACATCCACACTGAAGCTTTCTTT
j_call: TRBJ1-5; cdr3_length: 15; clone_size: .; d_call: .; v_call: TRBV6-1; cdr3_aa: CASCEVGISNQPQHF; cdr3_nt: TGTGCCAGCTGCGAAGTGGGTATTAGCAATCAGCCCCAGCATTTT
j_call: TRBJ2-2; cdr3_length: 15; clone_size: .; d_call: .; v_call: TRBV6-5; cdr3_aa: CASSYSMNGAGELFF; cdr3_nt: TGTGCCAGCAGTTACTCGATGAACGGGGCAGGGGAGCTGTTTTTT
j_call: TRBJ1-2; cdr3_length: 13; clone_size: .; d_call: .; v_call: TRBV6-1; cdr3_aa: CASSEVGGYGYTF; cdr3_nt: TGTGCCAGCAGTGAAGTTGGCGGCTATGGCTACACCTTC
j_call: TRBJ1-3; cdr3_length: 11; clone_size: .; d_call: .; v_call: TRBV29-1; cdr3_aa: CSGRAGNTIYF; cdr3_nt: TGCAGCGGTAGGGCTGGAAACACCATATATTTT
j_call: TRBJ2-7; cdr3_length: 11; clone_size: .; d_call: .; v_call: TRBV14; cdr3_aa: CASSQDYEQYF; cdr3_nt: TGTGCCAGCAGCCAAGACTACGAGCAGTACTTC
j_call: TRBJ1-1; cdr3_length: 12; clone_size: once; d_call: .; v_call: TRBV6-5; cdr3_aa: CASWEMNTEAFF; cdr3_nt: TGTGCCAGCTGGGAGATGAACACTGAAGCTTTCTTT
j_call: TRBJ2-7; cdr3_length: 14; clone_size: once; d_call: TRBD1; v_call: TRBV10-3; cdr3_aa: CAISPQGAPYEQYF; cdr3_nt: TGTGCCATCAGTCCACAGGGGGCACCCTACGAGCAGTACTTC
j_call: TRBJ2-2; cdr3_length: 14; clone_size: .; d_call: TRBD2; v_call: TRBV29-1; cdr3_aa: CSSRGGADTGELFF; cdr3_nt: TGCAGCTCTCGGGGGGGGGCCGACACCGGGGAGCTGTTTTTT
j_call: TRBJ2-3; cdr3_length: 15; clone_size: .; d_call: TRBD2; v_call: TRBV9; cdr3_aa: CASSVTSGGADTQYF; cdr3_nt: TGTGCCAGCAGCGTGACTAGCGGGGGTGCAGATACGCAGTATTTT
j_call: TRBJ2-5; cdr3_length: 17; clone_size: .; d_call: TRBD2; v_call: TRBV6-1; cdr3_aa: CASSEFTGGLAQETQYF; cdr3_nt: TGTGCCAGCAGTGAATTTACTGGAGGACTAGCTCAAGAGACCCAGTACTTC
j_call: TRBJ2-7; cdr3_length: 16; clone_size: .; d_call: .; v_call: TRBV5-1; cdr3_aa: CASSLGTVLQGYEQYF; cdr3_nt: TGCGCCAGCAGCTTGGGGACCGTCCTTCAGGGATACGAGCAGTACTTC
j_call: TRBJ2-7; cdr3_length: 15; clone_size: few; d_call: .; v_call: TRBV5-1; cdr3_aa: CASRVEPGSSYEQYF; cdr3_nt: TGCGCCAGCAGGGTTGAGCCAGGGAGCTCCTACGAGCAGTACTTC
j_call: TRBJ1-1; cdr3_length: 14; clone_size: .; d_call: TRBD1; v_call: TRBV28; cdr3_aa: CASRWDSLNTEAFF; cdr3_nt: TGTGCCAGCAGATGGGACAGCCTGAACACTGAAGCTTTCTTT
j_call: TRBJ2-7; cdr3_length: 11; clone_size: .; d_call: .; v_call: TRBV2; cdr3_aa: CASTRAYEQYF; cdr3_nt: TGTGCCAGCACCAGGGCCTACGAGCAGTACTTC
j_call: TRBJ2-4; cdr3_length: 16; clone_size: .; d_call: .; v_call: TRBV4-1; cdr3_aa: CASSQDRLSASNIQYF; cdr3_nt: TGCGCCAGCAGCCAAGATCGCCTGTCAGCTTCAAACATTCAGTACTTC
j_call: TRBJ1-2; cdr3_length: 17; clone_size: .; d_call: .; v_call: TRBV18; cdr3_aa: CASSPLGGGTGHYGYTF; cdr3_nt: TGTGCCAGCTCACCTTTAGGTGGCGGGACGGGTCACTATGGCTACACCTTC
j_call: TRBJ2-5; cdr3_length: 13; clone_size: .; d_call: TRBD1; v_call: TRBV7-7; cdr3_aa: CASSVNRGETQYF; cdr3_nt: TGTGCTAGCAGCGTGAACAGGGGAGAGACCCAGTACTTC
j_call: TRBJ2-2; cdr3_length: 15; clone_size: .; d_call: .; v_call: TRBV18; cdr3_aa: CASSPTSLRGGELFF; cdr3_nt: TGTGCCAGCTCACCAACCTCTCTTAGAGGCGGGGAGCTGTTTTTT
j_call: TRBJ1-1; cdr3_length: 13; clone_size: .; d_call: .; v_call: TRBV30; cdr3_aa: CAWNRQRDTEAFF; cdr3_nt: TGTGCCTGGAATCGGCAGAGGGACACTGAAGCTTTCTTT
j_call: TRBJ2-5; cdr3_length: 14; clone_size: .; d_call: .; v_call: TRBV9; cdr3_aa: CASSVDLAEETQYF; cdr3_nt: TGTGCCAGCAGCGTGGACTTGGCCGAAGAGACCCAGTACTTC
j_call: TRBJ2-7; cdr3_length: 14; clone_size: .; d_call: .; v_call: TRBV6-5; cdr3_aa: CASMLTESSYEQYF; cdr3_nt: TGTGCCAGCATGTTGACAGAGAGCTCCTACGAGCAGTACTTC
j_call: TRBJ2-5; cdr3_length: 15; clone_size: .; d_call: .; v_call: TRBV5-6; cdr3_aa: CASSPQTEPQETQYF; cdr3_nt: TGTGCCAGCAGCCCGCAGACCGAGCCCCAAGAGACCCAGTACTTC
j_call: TRBJ2-7; cdr3_length: 16; clone_size: .; d_call: TRBD2; v_call: TRBV5-1; cdr3_aa: CASSLTAGGTSGEQYF; cdr3_nt: TGCGCCAGCAGCTTAACGGCGGGAGGAACATCCGGCGAGCAGTACTTC
j_call: TRBJ1-5; cdr3_length: 14; clone_size: once; d_call: .; v_call: TRBV2; cdr3_aa: CASSERGGNQPQHF; cdr3_nt: TGTGCCAGCAGTGAAAGGGGAGGCAATCAGCCCCAGCATTTT
j_call: TRBJ2-2; cdr3_length: 16; clone_size: .; d_call: .; v_call: TRBV18; cdr3_aa: CASSVRGGTNTGELFF; cdr3_nt: TGTGCCAGCTCAGTCCGAGGAGGGACTAACACCGGGGAGCTGTTTTTT
j_call: TRBJ2-7; cdr3_length: 16; clone_size: .; d_call: .; v_call: TRBV27; cdr3_aa: CASSLRTGPIPYEQYF; cdr3_nt: TGTGCCAGCAGTTTACGTACCGGGCCTATTCCCTACGAGCAGTACTTC
j_call: TRBJ2-7; cdr3_length: 13; clone_size: .; d_call: .; v_call: TRBV28; cdr3_aa: CASSVAVSYEQYF; cdr3_nt: TGTGCCAGCAGCGTAGCCGTCTCCTACGAGCAGTACTTC